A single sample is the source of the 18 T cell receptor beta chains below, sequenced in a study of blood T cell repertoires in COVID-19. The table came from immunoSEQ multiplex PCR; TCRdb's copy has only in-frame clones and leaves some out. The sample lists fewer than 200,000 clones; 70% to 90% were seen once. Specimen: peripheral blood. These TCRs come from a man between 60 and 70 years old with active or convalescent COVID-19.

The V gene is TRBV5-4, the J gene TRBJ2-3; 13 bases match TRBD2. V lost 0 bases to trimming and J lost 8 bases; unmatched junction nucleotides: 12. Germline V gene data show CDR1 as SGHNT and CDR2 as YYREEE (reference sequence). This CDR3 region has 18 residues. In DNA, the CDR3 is TGTGCCAGCAGCTTGGCCCAGGTTCGACTAGCGGGGGGAGTTACGCAGTATTTT. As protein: CASSLAQVRLAGGVTQYF.

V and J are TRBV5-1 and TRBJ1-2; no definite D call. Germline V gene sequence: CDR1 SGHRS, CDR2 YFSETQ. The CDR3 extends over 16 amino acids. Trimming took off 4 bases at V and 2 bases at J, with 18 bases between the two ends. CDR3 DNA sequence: TGCGCCAGCAGCCCTTCGGGGTGGGTCAGCAACTATGGCTACACCTTC. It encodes CASSPSGWVSNYGYTF.

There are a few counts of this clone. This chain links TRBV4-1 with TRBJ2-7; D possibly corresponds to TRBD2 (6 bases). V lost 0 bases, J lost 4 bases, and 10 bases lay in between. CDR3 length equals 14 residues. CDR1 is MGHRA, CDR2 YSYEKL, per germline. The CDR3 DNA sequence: TGCGCCAGCAGCCAAGATTCGGGAGCTTACGAGCAGTACTTC. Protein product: CASSQDSGAYEQYF.

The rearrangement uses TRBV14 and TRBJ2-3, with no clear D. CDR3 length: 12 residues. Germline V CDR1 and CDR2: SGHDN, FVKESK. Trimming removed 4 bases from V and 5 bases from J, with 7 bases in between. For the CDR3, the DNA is TGTGCCAGCAGCCCCACCGGAGATACGCAGTATTTT. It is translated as CASSPTGDTQYF.

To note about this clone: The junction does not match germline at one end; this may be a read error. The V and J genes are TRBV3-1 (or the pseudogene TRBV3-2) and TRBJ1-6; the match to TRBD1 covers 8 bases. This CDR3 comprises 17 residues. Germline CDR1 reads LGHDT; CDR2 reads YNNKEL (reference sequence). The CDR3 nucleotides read TGTGCCAGCAGACAAGGTGGCAGGGGGCTAGATAATTCACCCCTCCACTTT. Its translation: CASRQGGRGLDNSPLHF.

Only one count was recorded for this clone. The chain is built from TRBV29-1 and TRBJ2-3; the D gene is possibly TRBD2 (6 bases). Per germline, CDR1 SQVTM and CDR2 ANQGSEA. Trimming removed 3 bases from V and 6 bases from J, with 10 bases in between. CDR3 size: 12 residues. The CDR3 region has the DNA TGCAGCGTTGACGGAGGGGCGGATACGCAGTATTTT. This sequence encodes CSVDGGADTQYF.

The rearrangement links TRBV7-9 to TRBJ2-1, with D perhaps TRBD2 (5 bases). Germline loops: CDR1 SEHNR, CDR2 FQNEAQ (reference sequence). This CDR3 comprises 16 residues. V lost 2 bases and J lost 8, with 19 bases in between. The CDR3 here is CASSLRRVSRRDEQFF. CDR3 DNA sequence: TGTGCCAGCAGCTTACGCCGGGTCTCGCGGCGGGATGAGCAGTTCTTC.

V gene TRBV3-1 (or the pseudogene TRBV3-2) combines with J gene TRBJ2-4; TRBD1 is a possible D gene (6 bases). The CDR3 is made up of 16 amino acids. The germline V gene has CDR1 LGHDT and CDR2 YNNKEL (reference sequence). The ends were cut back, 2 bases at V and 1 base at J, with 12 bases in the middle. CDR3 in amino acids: CASSQWGQGAKNIQYF. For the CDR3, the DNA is TGTGCCAGCAGCCAATGGGGGCAGGGGGCCAAAAACATTCAGTACTTC.

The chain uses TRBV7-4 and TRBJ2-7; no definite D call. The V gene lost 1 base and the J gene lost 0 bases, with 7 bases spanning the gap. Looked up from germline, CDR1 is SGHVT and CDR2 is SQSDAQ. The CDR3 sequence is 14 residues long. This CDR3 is CASSLVLSSYEQYF. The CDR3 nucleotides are TGTGCCAGCAGCTTAGTTCTCAGCTCCTACGAGCAGTACTTC.

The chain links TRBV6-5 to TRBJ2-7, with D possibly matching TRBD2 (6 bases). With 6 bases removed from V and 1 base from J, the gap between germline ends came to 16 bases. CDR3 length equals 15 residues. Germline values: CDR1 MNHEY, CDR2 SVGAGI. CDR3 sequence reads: CASSPAEGPSYEQYF. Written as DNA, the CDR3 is TGTGCCAGCAGCCCAGCGGAGGGGCCATCCTACGAGCAGTACTTC.

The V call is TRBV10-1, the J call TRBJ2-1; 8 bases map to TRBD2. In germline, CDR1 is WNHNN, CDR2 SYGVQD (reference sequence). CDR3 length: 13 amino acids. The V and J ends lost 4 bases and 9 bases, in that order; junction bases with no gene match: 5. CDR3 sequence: CASSGGLDFEQFF. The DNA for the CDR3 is TGCGCCAGCAGTGGGGGACTAGATTTTGAGCAGTTCTTC.

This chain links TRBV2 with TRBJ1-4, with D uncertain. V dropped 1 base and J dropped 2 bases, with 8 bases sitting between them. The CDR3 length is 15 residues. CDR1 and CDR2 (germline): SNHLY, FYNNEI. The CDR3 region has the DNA TGTGCCAGCAGTGAAGGGCGGGGTACTAATGAAAAACTGTTTTTT. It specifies CASSEGRGTNEKLFF.

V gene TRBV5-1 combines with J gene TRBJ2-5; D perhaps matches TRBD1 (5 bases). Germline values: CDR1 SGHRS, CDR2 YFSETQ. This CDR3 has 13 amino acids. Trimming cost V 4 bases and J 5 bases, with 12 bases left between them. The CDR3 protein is CASSTSGWETQYF. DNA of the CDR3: TGCGCCAGCAGCACGTCAGGGTGGGAGACCCAGTACTTC.

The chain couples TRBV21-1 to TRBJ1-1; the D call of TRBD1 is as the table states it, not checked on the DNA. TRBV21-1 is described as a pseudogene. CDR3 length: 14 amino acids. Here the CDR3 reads CASSVHEPNTEAFF. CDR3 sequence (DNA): TGTGCCAGCAGCGTACACGAACCGAACACTGAAGCTTTCTTT.

CDR3 in amino acids: CASSPDGLHGYTF. The CDR3 nucleotides are TGTGCCAGCTCGCCCGACGGACTCCATGGCTACACCTTC. This chain links TRBV18 with TRBJ1-2; no clear D gene. Germline CDR1 reads KGHSH; CDR2 reads LQKENI. With 6 bases removed from V and 6 bases from J, the gap between germline ends came to 14 bases. The CDR3 spans 13 residues. Full variable domain (remainder filled in from reference TRBV18 and TRBJ1-2): NAGVMQNPRHLVRRRGQEARLRCSPMKGHSHVYWYRQLPEEGLKFMVYLQKENIIDESGMPKERFSAEFPKEGPSILRIQQVVRGDSAAYFCASSPDGLHGYTFGSGTRLTVV.

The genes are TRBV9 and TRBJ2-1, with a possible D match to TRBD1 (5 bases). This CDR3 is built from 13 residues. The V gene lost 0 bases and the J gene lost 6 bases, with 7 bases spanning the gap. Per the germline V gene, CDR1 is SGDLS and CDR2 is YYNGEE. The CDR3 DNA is TGTGCCAGCAGCGTAGATGGGGCCAATGAGCAGTTCTTC. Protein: CASSVDGANEQFF.

Here the CDR3 reads CASGAETGTYEQYF. In DNA, the CDR3 is TGCGCCAGCGGTGCGGAGACAGGGACCTACGAGCAGTACTTC. The V call is TRBV5-1, the J call TRBJ2-7; 7 bases agree with TRBD1. The V segment lost 7 bases and the J segment 2 bases; nucleotides outside the gene matches: 9. Per the germline V gene, CDR1 is SGHRS and CDR2 is YFSETQ. The CDR3 has 14 amino acids.

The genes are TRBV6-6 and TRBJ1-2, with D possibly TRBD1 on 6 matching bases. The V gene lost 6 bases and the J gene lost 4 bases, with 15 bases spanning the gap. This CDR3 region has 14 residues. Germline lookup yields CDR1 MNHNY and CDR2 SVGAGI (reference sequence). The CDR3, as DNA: TGTGCCAGCAGGGGGGCAGACAGGAGCTATGGCTACACCTTC. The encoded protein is CASRGADRSYGYTF.